The rows below give T cell receptor beta chains drawn from one sample of a study of shared clonotypes between healthy human individuals. Produced via immunoSEQ multiplex PCR; TCRdb's table is partial and in-frame only. The repertoire consists of about a million clones, with roughly 80% occurring once and the leading ten covering 0.89%. Specimen: memory CD4+ T cells from PBMCs. These receptors were taken from a man younger than 35 in good health. Some clones in this sample may be carry-over from other donors' samples. Both conserved end residues are part of each CDR3. D genes are given only for firm matches. Clone size is not always given. Where it is, it says once, few, many or a class for expanded clones.

once	TRBV5-8	TRBJ1-1	TRBD1	TGTGCCAGCAGCTTGGCCGACAGGGCGAAAAAGGAAGCTTTCTTT	CASSLADRAKKEAFF
once	TRBV4-3	TRBJ1-3	-	TGCGCCAGCAGCCAAGATTCCGGGAACTCTGGAAACACCATATATTTT	CASSQDSGNSGNTIYF
once	TRBV6-6	TRBJ2-2	-	TGTGCCAGCAGTTCCACTGGAGCGGTGAACACCGGGGAGCTGTTTTTT	CASSSTGAVNTGELFF
few	TRBV11-2	TRBJ2-2	-	TGTGCCAGCAGCAGGAGTTGGAACACCGGGGAGCTGTTTTTT	CASSRSWNTGELFF
-	TRBV5-1	TRBJ1-4	TRBD1	TGCGCCAGCAGGAAACAGGGGGGTGTTGAAAAACTGTTTTTT	CASRKQGGVEKLFF
-	TRBV15	TRBJ2-1	TRBD2	TGTGCCACCAGCAGAGATCGGGCTAGCGGGAGAGCGGTGGGCAATGAGCAGTTCTTC	CATSRDRASGRAVGNEQFF
-	TRBV19	TRBJ2-7	-	TGTGCCAGTAGTGTCTTTGGGTCTAGCTCCTACGAGCAGTACTTC	CASSVFGSSSYEQYF
-	TRBV15	TRBJ2-7	-	TGTGCCACCAGCAGAGGGACAGCTAACTCCTACGAGCAGTACTTC	CATSRGTANSYEQYF
few	TRBV7-9	TRBJ1-1	-	TGTGCCAGCAGCTCTCCCCGGACAGCGAACACTGAAGCTCTCTTT	CASSSPRTANTEALF
many	TRBV14	TRBJ2-7	TRBD2	TGTGCCAGCAGACAGGGATCTAGCGGGAGTCCCTACGAGCAGTACTTC	CASRQGSSGSPYEQYF
-	TRBV28	TRBJ2-1	TRBD1	TGTGCCATCAACCGTTTGGGACAGGGGGTGAGTGAGCAGTTCTTC	CAINRLGQGVSEQFF
-	TRBV15	TRBJ2-1	TRBD2	TGTGCCACCAGCAGATCTCTGACTAGCGTCCCGTCCTACAATGAGCAGTTCTTC	CATSRSLTSVPSYNEQFF
-	TRBV11-1	TRBJ2-7	TRBD1	TGTGCCAGCAGCTCCCAATCAGGGGGAAGGGCTATGGACGAGCAGTACTTC	CASSSQSGGRAMDEQYF
few	TRBV7-2	TRBJ2-7	-	TGTGCCAGCAGCCAGAGACCGTGGAGCTCCTACGAGCAGTACTTC	CASSQRPWSSYEQYF
many	TRBV14	TRBJ1-1	-	TGTGCCAGCAGCCGGGATTCTACGCCGAACACTGAAGCTTTCTTT	CASSRDSTPNTEAFF
few	TRBV15	TRBJ1-5	-	TGTGCCACCAGCACAGACTCTAATCGGCCCCAGCATTTT	CATSTDSNRPQHF
-	TRBV6-5	TRBJ1-1	-	TGTGCCAGCAGGCGCCGCCGGGACGCTAACACTGAAGCTTTCTTT	CASRRRRDANTEAFF
once	TRBV6-1	TRBJ1-1	-	TGTGCCAGCAGTGAAACGGCCCCGGAGAGAGCGGCTTTCTTT	CASSETAPERAAFF
-	TRBV9	TRBJ2-1	TRBD2	TGTGCCAGCAGCGTCAGAACCCTAGCGGGAGGCAATGAGCAGTTCTTC	CASSVRTLAGGNEQFF
-	TRBV28	TRBJ2-2	TRBD2	TGTGCCAGCAGCTTCTACCCAGGGACTAGCGGAATGGCCGGGGAGCTGTTTTTT	CASSFYPGTSGMAGELFF
-	TRBV19	TRBJ1-4	-	TGTGCCAGTAGTATAAGAGCCGACGGTGAAAAACTGTTTTTT	CASSIRADGEKLFF
-	TRBV7-3	TRBJ2-2	-	TGTGCCAGCGGGGACACCGGGGAGCTGTTTTTT	CASGDTGELFF
-	TRBV6-5	TRBJ2-1	TRBD1	TGTGCCAGCAGTTACAGGGACAGGGTCTCCTACAATGAGCAGTTCTTC	CASSYRDRVSYNEQFF
-	TRBV28	TRBJ1-1	-	TGTGCCAGCAGTTTAAGGACCCCCCAGGGCCCAAGAATGAACACTGAAGCTTTCTTT	CASSLRTPQGPRMNTEAFF
-	TRBV6-6	TRBJ2-2	TRBD2	TGTGCCGTGGGAGGGGTTTTGGGCACCGGGGAGCTGTTTTTT	CAVGGVLGTGELFF
-	TRBV9	TRBJ1-2	-	TGTGCCAGCAGCGTAGGACGGAGGGGCTCGGTATATGGCTACACCTTC	CASSVGRRGSVYGYTF
-	TRBV27	TRBJ2-1	-	TGTGCCAGCAGCCCCCCGAATGAGCAGTTCTTC	CASSPPNEQFF
-	TRBV5-5	TRBJ2-1	-	TGTGCCAGCAGCTCGGGCGCCTACAATGAGCAGTTCTTC	CASSSGAYNEQFF
-	TRBV19	TRBJ1-1	TRBD1	TGTGCCAGTAGTAGGATTGACAGGGGGGTTATGAACACTGAAGCTTTCTTT	CASSRIDRGVMNTEAFF
-	TRBV10-3	TRBJ2-1	TRBD2	TGTGCCATCAGTCAGCCACCGGGACTAGCGGGAGGGGGGACCTGGGATGAGCAGTTCTTC	CAISQPPGLAGGGTWDEQFF
-	TRBV6-5	TRBJ1-2	-	TGTGCCAGCAGACCAACAGGGACGGACTATGGCTACACCTTC	CASRPTGTDYGYTF
-	TRBV6-1	TRBJ1-1	-	TGTGCCAGCACTTTAGGGGTGAACACTGAAGCTTTCTTT	CASTLGVNTEAFF
-	TRBV5-1	TRBJ1-1	TRBD1	TGCGCCAGCGGGGGACAGGGCGGCACTGAAGCTTTCTTT	CASGGQGGTEAFF
-	TRBV6-1	TRBJ1-1	TRBD1	TGTGCCAGCCAGGGACAGCCGAACACTGAAGCTTTCTTT	CASQGQPNTEAFF
-	TRBV27	TRBJ2-1	TRBD2	TGTGCCAGCAGTTTAGTTAGCGGGGGGACCTTCTACAATGAGCAGTTCTTC	CASSLVSGGTFYNEQFF
-	TRBV10-3	TRBJ2-7	-	TGTGCCATCAGTGAGTCTGGCAGGGACTACGAGCAGTACTTC	CAISESGRDYEQYF
-	TRBV9	TRBJ2-2	-	TGTGCCAGCAGCGTAGATGGTACCGGGGAGCTGTTTTTT	CASSVDGTGELFF
-	TRBV6-1	TRBJ1-2	-	TGTGCCAGCAGGGGGGGGAATAACTATGGCTACACCTTC	CASRGGNNYGYTF
-	TRBV5-8	TRBJ2-2	-	TGTGCCAGCAGCTTGCGAGGGGCCCAAACGGCACACACCGGGGAGCTGTTTTTT	CASSLRGAQTAHTGELFF
-	TRBV6-1	TRBJ2-1	TRBD2	TGTGCCGGACTACCTAGCGGGGCGTCCTACAATGAGCAGTTCTTC	CAGLPSGASYNEQFF
-	TRBV7-2	TRBJ2-1	-	TGTGCCAGCAGCTCGAGCGCGCCAAGTAGTGAGCAGTTCTTC	CASSSSAPSSEQFF
-	TRBV5-1	TRBJ2-5	-	TGCGCCAGCAGCTCCTCGGACAGCCAAGAGACCCAGTACTTC	CASSSSDSQETQYF
-	TRBV9	TRBJ1-5	-	TGTGCCAGCAGCGTAGGTCCCAATGACAATCAGCCCCAGCATTTT	CASSVGPNDNQPQHF
-	TRBV7-3	TRBJ1-1	-	TGTGCCAGCAGTCCCGGGGGGGTAGCTGAAGCTTTCTTT	CASSPGGVAEAFF
-	TRBV28	TRBJ2-7	TRBD1	TGTGCCAGCACCCAAGCTGAGACAGGGCTCTACGAGCAGTACTTC	CASTQAETGLYEQYF
-	TRBV9	TRBJ1-3	-	TGTGCCAGCAGCGTAGTAGGGATTAAGATCGGAAACACCATATATTTT	CASSVVGIKIGNTIYF
-	TRBV28	TRBJ2-3	-	TGTGCCAGCAGTTTTCGTAGGGGGGCCACAGATACGCAGTATTTT	CASSFRRGATDTQYF
-	TRBV4-2	TRBJ2-3	-	TGTGCCAGCAGCCCTGGTCCGAAAAGTACAGATACGCAGTATTTT	CASSPGPKSTDTQYF